This T cell receptor (beta chain) was captured by sequencing in a study of blood T cell repertoires in COVID-19. Study-level background: Sample material is recorded as cDNA or gDNA derived from T cells, B-cell-depleted T cells, or PBMCs.

The CDR3 has 12 amino acids. V lost 3 bases, J lost 6 bases, and 6 bases lay in between. Germline V gene sequence: CDR1 WNHNN, CDR2 SYGVQD (reference sequence). Each participant's cohort was designated according to participant-reported clinical history. Symptom resolution, clearance, or two negative PCRs marked the recovered donors of Cohort 3. In the original processing: Amplified reference gene primers provided the basis for estimating nucleated cell counts. TCRdb keeps only in-frame clones here, not all; method: immunoSEQ multiplex PCR. That table supplies the V and J calls and clone size; D and trimming were determined from the DNA. The table includes over 200,000 clones, roughly 87% detected once.

The receptor comes from a man aged 25 to 40 who had recovered from COVID-19. Specimen: PBMCs or T cells enriched from blood (not recorded which). The J gene is TRBJ2-1, the V gene TRBV10-1; D is uncertain. CDR3 sequence: CASSDTGNEQFF. The CDR3 DNA follows: TGCGCCAGCAGTGATACGGGCAATGAGCAGTTCTTC.